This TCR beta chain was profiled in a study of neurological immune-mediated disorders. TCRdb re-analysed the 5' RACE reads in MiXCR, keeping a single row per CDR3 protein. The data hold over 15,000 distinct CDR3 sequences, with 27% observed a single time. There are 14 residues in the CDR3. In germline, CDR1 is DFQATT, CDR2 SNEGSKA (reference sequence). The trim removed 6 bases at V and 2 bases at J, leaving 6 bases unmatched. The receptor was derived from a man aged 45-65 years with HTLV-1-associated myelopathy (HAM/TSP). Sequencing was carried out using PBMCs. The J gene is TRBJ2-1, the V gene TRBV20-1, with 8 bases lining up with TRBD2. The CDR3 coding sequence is TGCAGTGCGACCGGGGGGGCCCCCTACAATGAGCAGTTCTTC. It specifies CSATGGAPYNEQFF.